Each of the 3 T cell receptor beta chains below was sequenced from the same sample in a study of Ad26.COV2.S vaccination and SARS-CoV-2 variants. TCRdb's copy holds only in-frame clones and misses some; the assay was immunoSEQ multiplex PCR. In the table there are about 87,000 clones, more than 65% of which are singletons. Sequenced here: peripheral blood, sampled after recovery from COVID-19. The receptor set was obtained from a human donor who had recovered from COVID-19.

J is TRBJ1-2 and V is TRBV19; tentative D call: TRBD1 (6 bases). The CDR3 runs 14 residues. V gave up 3 bases and J gave up 2 bases, with 10 bases separating them. Per germline, CDR1 LNHDA and CDR2 SQIVND (reference sequence). The CDR3 DNA reads TGTGCCAGTAGTATGGGCCAGGGGAACTATGGCTACACCTTC. It is translated as CASSMGQGNYGYTF. Complete variable domain (other parts from reference TRBV19 and TRBJ1-2): DGGITQSPKYLFRKEGQNVTLSCEQNLNHDAMYWYRQDPGQGLRLIYYSQIVNDFQKGDIAEGYSVSREKKESFPLTVTSAQKNPTAFYLCASSMGQGNYGYTFGSGTRLTVV.

This clone has more than one count but fewer than ten. The chain recombines TRBV5-6 with TRBJ1-1; TRBD1 matches 7 bases. CDR1 is SGHDT, CDR2 YYEEEE, per germline. Germline trimming cut 4 bases from V and 5 bases from J; bases unmatched to any gene: 8. This CDR3 spans 14 amino acids. The DNA of the CDR3 is TGTGCCAGCAGCCCCTCGACAGGGAGGACTGAAGCTTTCTTT. Translating gives CASSPSTGRTEAFF.

V usage is TRBV24-1 and J usage is TRBJ1-1; no clear D gene. This CDR3 is 13 amino acids long. Germline V CDR1 and CDR2: KGHDR, SFDVKD. The V and J ends lost 5 bases and 6 bases respectively, with 12 bases between them. The CDR3 sequence is CATSGSWGAEAFF. DNA for the CDR3: TGTGCCACCAGTGGCTCGTGGGGTGCTGAAGCTTTCTTT.